These 27 T cell receptor beta chains were all obtained from the same sample, sequenced in a study of cytomegalovirus exposure and HLA in healthy donors. The PCR contained 60 Vbeta and 13 Jbeta primers. Sequenced by immunoSEQ multiplex PCR; TCRdb stores in-frame clones only, minus some. The sample shows 110,000 to 150,000 clones, 65% to 80% of them seen only once. The sample was PBMCs. Source of these receptors: a male donor in good health and CMV-seronegative.

Here the CDR3 DNA reads TGTGCCAGCAGTGCGGGGGGCTCTAGCACAGATACGCAGTATTTT. It yields the protein CASSAGGSSTDTQYF. The chain recombines TRBV25-1 with TRBJ2-3, with TRBD2 as a possible D gene (7 bases). V lost 4 bases and J 0 bases, leaving 11 bases between the germline ends. CDR3 length: 15 residues. Germline CDR1 and CDR2: MGHDK and SYGVNS.

The chain couples TRBV29-1 to TRBJ2-2; tentatively, D is TRBD1 (5 bases). Germline-derived CDR1 and CDR2 are SQVTM and ANQGSEA. The CDR3 contains 11 residues. V was cut by 8 bases and J by 5 bases, with 9 bases left in between. CDR3 loop: CSTTVTGELFF. The CDR3 DNA sequence: TGCAGCACGACAGTGACCGGGGAGCTGTTTTTT.

The rearrangement links TRBV7-2 to TRBJ1-1; no firm D call. There are 13 residues in the CDR3. Germline assignment: CDR1 SGHTA and CDR2 FQGNSA. Trimming removed 0 bases at V and 5 bases at J, with 7 bases between. The CDR3 nucleotides read TGTGCCAGCAGCTTAGCCCCCTTGACTGAAGCTTTCTTT. It translates to CASSLAPLTEAFF.

The V call is TRBV6-1, the J call TRBJ1-2; 8 positions match TRBD1. The length of the CDR3 is 13 residues. V lost 6 bases and J lost 8; bases outside the gene matches: 8. Germline assignment: CDR1 MNHNS and CDR2 SASEGT. CDR3 in amino acids: CASRLQGASGYTF. CDR3 nucleotide sequence: TGTGCCAGCAGATTGCAGGGGGCGAGCGGCTACACCTTC.

The V gene is TRBV10-1, the J gene TRBJ2-7; 11 nucleotides match TRBD2. Germline loops: CDR1 WNHNN, CDR2 SYGVQD (reference sequence). CDR3 size: 16 residues. J was trimmed by 4 bases and V by 6 bases; bases with no gene match: 11. The CDR3 loop reads CASSAATSGIGYEQYF. The CDR3 nucleotides read TGCGCCAGCAGCGCCGCGACTAGCGGGATCGGGTACGAGCAGTACTTC.

This chain links TRBV30 with TRBJ2-4; 11 bases agree with TRBD2. The V gene end was trimmed by 3 bases and the J gene end by 9 bases; junction bases not matched to a gene: 7. This CDR3 is built from 14 residues. Germline lookup yields CDR1 GTSNPN and CDR2 SVGIG (reference sequence). The CDR3 region has the DNA TGTGCCTGGAGACTAGCGGGAGCTCCGGGCATTCAGTACTTC. Translation gives CAWRLAGAPGIQYF. The variable domain in full, with the rest retrieved from reference TRBV30 and TRBJ2-4, is SQTIHQWPATLVQPVGSPLSLECTVEGTSNPNLYWYRQAAGRGLQLLFYSVGIGQISSEVPQNLSASRPQDRQFILSSKKLLLSDSGFYLCAWRLAGAPGIQYFGAGTRLSVL.

The CDR3 sequence is CASSVDRVYGYTF. CDR3 DNA sequence: TGTGCCAGCAGCGTGGACAGGGTCTATGGCTACACCTTC. The V gene is TRBV7-2, the J gene TRBJ1-2, with 8 positions matching TRBD1. Per the germline V gene, CDR1 is SGHTA and CDR2 is FQGNSA. The ends lost 5 bases at V and 4 bases at J; junction bases unmatched: 3. The CDR3 covers 13 residues.

This sequence joins TRBV6-5 and TRBJ2-2; 8 positions agree with TRBD2. This CDR3 comprises 15 residues. The ends lost 7 bases at V and 6 bases at J; junction bases unmatched: 10. Germline assignment: CDR1 MNHEY and CDR2 SVGAGI. CDR3 sequence reads: CASTAGAGGPGELFF. CDR3 DNA: TGTGCCAGCACCGCGGGTGCGGGAGGTCCCGGGGAGCTGTTTTTT.

The chain is built from TRBV5-4 and TRBJ1-5, with unresolved D. This CDR3 spans 14 amino acids. The V end lost 7 bases, the J end lost 6 bases, and 17 bases lay between the germline ends. Looked up from germline, CDR1 is SGHNT and CDR2 is YYREEE (reference sequence). CDR3: CASPPGKEPQPQHF. The CDR3 coding sequence is TGTGCCAGCCCCCCGGGGAAGGAGCCTCAGCCCCAGCATTTT.

This chain joins TRBV5-1 and TRBJ1-2, with D unresolved. Germline CDR1 reads SGHRS; CDR2 reads YFSETQ. V lost 2 bases, J lost 2 bases, and 7 bases lay in between. The CDR3 has 13 residues. The CDR3 region has the DNA TGCGCCAGCAGCTTCAGTGAAAACTATGGCTACACCTTC. Protein product: CASSFSENYGYTF.

The chain uses TRBV6-1 and TRBJ1-2; D ambiguous. The CDR3 runs 15 residues. V gave up 2 bases and J gave up 3 bases, with 13 bases separating them. The V gene's germline CDR1 is MNHNS and CDR2 SASEGT. For the CDR3, the DNA is TGTGCCAGCAGTGAACGGGAAGACGCATACTATGGCTACACCTTC. The encoded protein is CASSEREDAYYGYTF.

V gene TRBV14 combines with J gene TRBJ2-7, with 12 bases fitting TRBD2. After removal of 4 bases from V and 6 bases from J, the junction contained 19 bases not matched to a gene. The CDR3 extends over 19 amino acids. CDR1 is SGHDN and CDR2 is FVKESK in the germline V gene. CDR3 amino acids: CASSPLTGISGTSGFEQYF. CDR3 nucleotides: TGTGCCAGCAGCCCGTTAACAGGGATATCCGGGACTAGCGGGTTCGAGCAGTACTTC.

The chain joins TRBV25-1 to TRBJ2-2, with 9 bases aligning to TRBD1. Germline loops: CDR1 MGHDK, CDR2 SYGVNS. The CDR3 covers 13 residues. V lost 6 bases to trimming and J lost 8 bases; unmatched junction nucleotides: 4. CDR3 residues: CASRTGGPGELFF. The CDR3, as DNA: TGTGCCAGCAGAACAGGGGGCCCAGGGGAGCTGTTTTTT.

This clone was detected only a few times. The chain recombines TRBV5-1 with TRBJ2-5; D perhaps matches TRBD1 (7 bases). The J call may be mistaken, given a closer DNA end match to TRBJ2-7. Looked up from germline, CDR1 is SGHRS and CDR2 is YFSETQ. The CDR3 totals 14 residues. Written as DNA, the CDR3 is TGCGCCAGCAGCTCCGCGGGACAGAGTTACGAGCAGTACTTC. This encodes CASSSAGQSYEQYF.

The sample holds a few counts of this clone. The chain couples TRBV7-2 to TRBJ2-2; D remains unclear. The CDR3 length is 13 residues. CDR1 and CDR2 from the germline V gene are SGHTA and FQGNSA. The V end lost 2 bases, the J end lost 6 bases, and 7 bases lay between the germline ends. The CDR3 is CASSLNVAGELFF. Here the CDR3 DNA reads TGTGCCAGCAGCTTAAATGTCGCCGGGGAGCTGTTTTTT.

The V gene is TRBV29-1, the J gene TRBJ2-1; the D gene is possibly TRBD1 (6 bases). The germline CDR1 and CDR2 sequences are SQVTM and ANQGSEA. CDR3 length equals 14 residues. The V end lost 3 bases, the J end lost 2 bases, and 11 bases lay between the germline ends. CDR3: CSVEARGTYNEQFF. In nucleotides, the CDR3 is TGCAGCGTTGAGGCCAGGGGAACCTACAATGAGCAGTTCTTC.

The rearrangement links TRBV27 to TRBJ2-7; 8 positions match TRBD2. The CDR3 is 15 residues long. The V segment lost 5 bases and the J segment 4 bases; nucleotides outside the gene matches: 10. CDR1 MNHEY and CDR2 SMNVEV come from the germline V gene (reference sequence). The CDR3 DNA is TGTGCCAGCAGTCCTAGCGGGCCACGTAGGTACGAGCAGTACTTC. It codes for CASSPSGPRRYEQYF.

This clone turned up a few times. The rearrangement joins TRBV9 to TRBJ2-2; maybe TRBD1 (6 bases). The germline V and J ends were trimmed by 4 bases and 3 bases, with 22 bases remaining between them. CDR1 and CDR2 (germline): SGDLS, YYNGEE. The CDR3 consists of 18 residues. The CDR3 bases are TGTGCCAGCAGCAAAAGGTTTGAGCAGGGGAGAGACACCGGGGAGCTGTTTTTT. It translates to CASSKRFEQGRDTGELFF.

The V and J genes are TRBV5-1 and TRBJ2-1; 7 bases are shared with TRBD1. The germline V gene encodes CDR1 SGHRS and CDR2 YFSETQ. The CDR3 runs 13 residues. The V segment lost 6 bases and the J segment 5 bases; nucleotides outside the gene matches: 5. CDR3 DNA sequence: TGCGCCAGCATAGGGACAGTAGACAATGAGCAGTTCTTC. As protein: CASIGTVDNEQFF.

Details on this clone: A read error may account for a junction end that differs from germline. This chain connects TRBV5-1 to TRBJ2-7, with 7 bases lining up with TRBD2. The CDR3 is 14 amino acids. Germline CDR1 SGHRS, CDR2 YFSETQ. Here the CDR3 reads CASSPLAALYGQYF. As DNA, the CDR3 is TGCGCCAGCAGCCCTCTAGCGGCTCTCTACGGGCAGTACTTC. The complete variable domain, with remaining parts taken from reference TRBV5-1 and TRBJ2-7, reads KAGVTQTPRYLIKTRGQQVTLSCSPISGHRSVSWYQQTPGQGLQFLFEYFSETQRNKGNFPGRFSGRQFSNSRSEMNVSTLELGDSALYLCASSPLAALYGQYFGPGTRLTVT.

The chain couples TRBV5-1 to TRBJ2-6; D remains unclear. CDR1 is SGHRS and CDR2 is YFSETQ in the germline V gene. Trimming shortened V by 0 bases and J by 4 bases, and 5 bases separated the two germline ends. The CDR3 is 14 amino acids. The CDR3 protein is CASSLEEGANVLTF. CDR3 coding DNA: TGCGCCAGCAGCTTGGAGGAGGGGGCCAACGTCCTGACTTTC. Based on the CDR3 plus reference TRBV5-1 and TRBJ2-6, the full variable domain is KAGVTQTPRYLIKTRGQQVTLSCSPISGHRSVSWYQQTPGQGLQFLFEYFSETQRNKGNFPGRFSGRQFSNSRSEMNVSTLELGDSALYLCASSLEEGANVLTFGAGSRLTVL.

V usage is TRBV10-1 and J usage is TRBJ2-7; possible D gene TRBD2, 5 bases. V shed 3 bases and J shed 2 bases, with 8 bases lying between them. Germline V gene data show CDR1 as WNHNN and CDR2 as SYGVQD (reference sequence). The CDR3 length is 13 residues. CDR3 nucleotide sequence: TGCGCCAGCAGTGACGAGGGCACCTACGAGCAGTACTTC. Protein product: CASSDEGTYEQYF.

In its sample, this clone was seen a few times. The chain is built from TRBV9 and TRBJ2-5, with 11 bases lining up with TRBD2. The CDR3 sequence is 15 residues long. Trimming cost V 4 bases and J 4 bases; bases outside gene matches: 6. Germline CDR1 SGDLS, CDR2 YYNGEE. The CDR3 protein is CASSPRLAGTETQYF. CDR3 DNA sequence: TGTGCCAGCAGCCCCCGACTAGCGGGGACAGAGACCCAGTACTTC.

The chain recombines TRBV14 with TRBJ2-3; 7 positions agree with TRBD2. The CDR3 totals 14 residues. The V and J ends lost 6 bases and 1 base, in that order; junction bases with no gene match: 4. Germline assignment: CDR1 SGHDN and CDR2 FVKESK. Written as DNA, the CDR3 is TGTGCCAGCAGTTTTGGGGGGGGCACAGATACGCAGTATTTT. As protein: CASSFGGGTDTQYF. The full variable domain, its missing parts supplied by reference TRBV14 and TRBJ2-3, is EAGVTQFPSHSVIEKGQTVTLRCDPISGHDNLYWYRRVMGKEIKFLLHFVKESKQDESGMPNNRFLAERTGGTYSTLKVQPAELEDSGVYFCASSFGGGTDTQYFGPGTRLTVL.

The chain has TRBV7-2 and TRBJ2-7; D remains unclear. The CDR3 is 13 amino acids. V shed 2 bases and J shed 2 bases, with 7 bases lying between them. Germline V gene sequence: CDR1 SGHTA, CDR2 FQGNSA. CDR3 loop: CASSLFETYEQYF. In DNA, the CDR3 is TGTGCCAGCAGCTTATTCGAGACCTACGAGCAGTACTTC.

CDR3 coding DNA: TGTGCCAGTAGTAGCCCGGGATTGTCCTACGAGCAGTACTTC. Amino acids: CASSSPGLSYEQYF. This rearrangement joins TRBV19 to TRBJ2-5; a weak D match, TRBD2 (5 bases). The J call could be wrong; TRBJ2-7 is a better fit for the DNA end. CDR1 LNHDA and CDR2 SQIVND come from the germline V gene (reference sequence). This CDR3 has 14 residues.

The chain combines TRBV7-9 with TRBJ1-1; TRBD1 matches 9 bases. The CDR3 covers 14 residues. V lost 5 bases, J lost 7 bases, and 8 bases stayed unmatched. Per the germline V gene, CDR1 is SEHNR and CDR2 is FQNEAQ (reference sequence). CDR3 DNA sequence: TGTGCCAGCAGCGAGACAGGGGGGGGATATGAAGCTTTCTTT. This codes for CASSETGGGYEAFF.